Presented here are 21 T cell receptor beta chains from one specimen sequenced in a study of vaccination and CD4 T cells after COVID-19. No antigen has been assigned to these receptors. Treatment given: roughly 10-day PBMC culture with coronavirus spike peptide pools or control peptides (ViraFEST assay). The Oncomine TCR Beta short-read assay generated sequence data from the DNA of cultured CD4+ T cells. TCRdb reanalysed the PCR reads using MiXCR and keeps one entry per CDR3 protein. In the table there are almost 20,000 distinct CDR3 sequences, over 50% of which are singletons. Input material: CD4+ T cells from blood, cultured in vitro. The receptors originated from a human donor who had recovered from COVID-19.

This chain joins TRBV20-1 and TRBJ1-3; a possible D gene is TRBD1 (6 bases). V lost 8 bases and J lost 2, with 13 bases in between. CDR3 length: 13 residues. CDR1 and CDR2 (germline): DFQATT, SNEGSKA (reference sequence). CDR3 DNA: TGCAGTACAAACAGGGAGGCTGGAAACACCATATATTTT. Its translation is CSTNREAGNTIYF.

The rearrangement links TRBV7-6 to TRBJ2-7, with D possibly matching TRBD1 (5 bases). The V and J ends lost 5 bases and 2 bases respectively, with 16 bases between them. The CDR3 consists of 15 residues. Germline V lookup: CDR1 SGHVS, CDR2 FNYEAQ. As DNA, the CDR3 is TGTGCCAGCAGCCTCGCTAGGCAGGGCACCTACGAGCAGTACTTC. Its translation is CASSLARQGTYEQYF. Full variable domain (remainder filled in from reference TRBV7-6 and TRBJ2-7): GAGVSQSPRYKVTKRGQDVALRCDPISGHVSLYWYRQALGQGPEFLTYFNYEAQQDKSGLPNDRFSAERPEGSISTLTIQRTEQRDSAMYRCASSLARQGTYEQYFGPGTRLTVT.

This clonotype was found a few times. The J gene is TRBJ1-1, the V gene TRBV6-1; no definite D call. Trimming stripped 8 bases from V and 0 bases from J, with 13 bases between. This CDR3 comprises 14 residues. Germline lookup yields CDR1 MNHNS and CDR2 SASEGT. CDR3 nucleotides: TGTGCCAGCCGGAAGGTCGGCATGAACACTGAAGCTTTCTTT. Translating it yields CASRKVGMNTEAFF.

This clonotype showed up just a few times. V gene TRBV20-1 combines with J gene TRBJ1-1; 7 positions agree with TRBD1. Germline-derived CDR1 and CDR2 are DFQATT and SNEGSKA (reference sequence). The CDR3 is made up of 14 amino acids. With V trimmed by 3 bases and J by 5 bases, 9 bases remained unmatched. The CDR3 region has the DNA TGCAGTGCTAGGGTGCCAGGGGGTAGAACTGAAGCTTTCTTT. It specifies CSARVPGGRTEAFF.

The sample holds a few counts of this clonotype. This rearrangement joins TRBV30 to TRBJ1-1; the match to TRBD1 covers 7 bases. V lost 5 bases, J lost 1 base, and 1 base stayed unmatched. CDR1 is GTSNPN, CDR2 SVGIG, per germline (reference sequence). This CDR3 contains 12 residues. This chain's CDR3 is CAWRTGNTEAFF. The DNA for the CDR3 is TGTGCCTGGCGGACAGGGAACACTGAAGCTTTCTTT. Looking up the rest from reference TRBV30 and TRBJ1-1 gives the full variable domain: SQTIHQWPATLVQPVGSPLSLECTVEGTSNPNLYWYRQAAGRGLQLLFYSVGIGQISSEVPQNLSASRPQDRQFILSSKKLLLSDSGFYLCAWRTGNTEAFFGQGTRLTVV.

The CDR3 protein is CASSHLTGGHYGYTF. The CDR3 DNA reads as TGCGCCAGCAGCCACCTGACAGGGGGCCACTATGGCTACACCTTC. The chain uses TRBV4-3 and TRBJ1-2; TRBD1 aligns across 10 bases. The germline gives CDR1 LGHNA, CDR2 YSLEER. The CDR3 consists of 15 residues. The trim removed 3 bases at V and 3 bases at J, leaving 4 bases unmatched.

This clonotype was picked up a small number of times. This chain uses TRBV24-1 with TRBJ2-3; TRBD1 matches at 9 bases. With 4 bases clipped from V and 0 bases from J, the junction kept 4 bases outside the gene matches. Germline CDR1 is KGHDR and CDR2 is SFDVKD. The CDR3 consists of 16 residues. The CDR3 bases are TGTGCCACCAGTGACCGGACAGGGGAGAGCACAGATACGCAGTATTTT. Protein sequence: CATSDRTGESTDTQYF.

V usage is TRBV7-9 and J usage is TRBJ1-5; D gene unclear. CDR3 length equals 13 residues. V was shortened by 3 bases and J by 3 bases, with 6 bases between the two germline ends. Germline-derived CDR1 and CDR2 are SEHNR and FQNEAQ (reference sequence). CDR3 loop: CASSFGLNQPQHF. The CDR3 DNA sequence: TGTGCCAGCAGCTTTGGCCTCAATCAGCCCCAGCATTTT.

The sample holds a few counts of this clonotype. The genes are TRBV19 and TRBJ1-2, with 7 bases lining up with TRBD1. Trimming cost V 5 bases and J 1 base; bases outside gene matches: 7. Germline V lookup: CDR1 LNHDA, CDR2 SQIVND (reference sequence). CDR3 length equals 15 residues. The CDR3 DNA reads TGTGCCAGTAGTGTCCGACAGGGTAATAACTATGGCTACACCTTC. Translated: CASSVRQGNNYGYTF.

The rearrangement uses TRBV6-1 and TRBJ1-2; the match to TRBD1 covers 10 bases. CDR1 is MNHNS, CDR2 SASEGT, per germline. The CDR3 is made up of 16 amino acids. Trimming cost V 8 bases and J 7 bases; bases outside gene matches: 16. The CDR3 protein is CASYEARDRGLFGYTF. The CDR3 nucleotides read TGTGCCAGCTATGAGGCCCGGGACAGGGGACTCTTTGGCTACACCTTC.

The chain links TRBV15 to TRBJ1-5; 8 bases agree with TRBD1. The germline gives CDR1 LNHNV, CDR2 YYDKDF (reference sequence). The CDR3 spans 16 residues. The J segment lost 4 bases and the V segment lost 2 bases, leaving 7 bases of the junction unmatched. The DNA for the CDR3 is TGTGCCACCAGCAGAAACTCCCAGGGGGCGAATCAGCCCCAGCATTTT. It translates to CATSRNSQGANQPQHF.

The chain links TRBV6-5 to TRBJ2-5; maybe TRBD2 (5 bases). The CDR3 loop spans 16 amino acids. Deletions cut 4 bases from V and 0 bases from J, with 15 bases between. Germline CDR1 MNHEY, CDR2 SVGAGI. This CDR3 reads CASSFVPRGNQETQYF. The CDR3 DNA sequence: TGTGCCAGCAGTTTCGTCCCCCGGGGAAACCAAGAGACCCAGTACTTC.

This clonotype was observed a few times. The rearrangement uses TRBV21-1 and TRBJ1-4. TRBV21-1 is described as a pseudogene. This CDR3 region has 14 residues. The CDR3: CASSKYRAREKLFF. The CDR3 region has the DNA TGTGCCAGCAGCAAATATCGGGCCCGAGAAAAACTGTTTTTT.

CDR3 DNA sequence: TGTGCCAGCAGTAAAGGAAGGAGGGGGCGACTTGACACTGAAGCTTTCTTT. This gives the protein CASSKGRRGRLDTEAFF. This sequence joins TRBV6-1 and TRBJ1-1, with 7 bases aligning to TRBD1. The CDR3 length is 17 residues. The V and J ends lost 5 bases and 3 bases, in that order; junction bases with no gene match: 15. The V gene's germline CDR1 is MNHNS and CDR2 SASEGT.

The chain uses TRBV20-1 and TRBJ2-3; perhaps TRBD2 as D (6 bases). V gave up 5 bases and J gave up 1 base, with 13 bases separating them. This CDR3 contains 14 residues. CDR1 and CDR2 from the germline V gene are DFQATT and SNEGSKA (reference sequence). The CDR3 sequence is CSAGGLPGTDTQYF. The CDR3 nucleotides are TGCAGTGCTGGGGGACTGCCGGGCACAGATACGCAGTATTTT.

The chain joins TRBV19 to TRBJ1-1; maybe TRBD1 (6 bases). Germline V gene lookup returns CDR1 LNHDA and CDR2 SQIVND (reference sequence). The CDR3 runs to 15 residues. The ends were cut back, 4 bases at V and 1 base at J, with 13 bases in the middle. This CDR3 reads CASSTYRERNTEAFF. The CDR3 bases are TGTGCCAGTAGTACATACAGGGAGAGGAACACTGAAGCTTTCTTT.

This clonotype was observed a single time. This chain connects TRBV2 to TRBJ1-4, with D perhaps TRBD1 (5 bases). The CDR3 has 12 amino acids. V lost 6 bases, J lost 10 bases, and 12 bases lay in between. Germline CDR1 and CDR2: SNHLY and FYNNEI. The CDR3 protein is CASSQLGGKLFF. The DNA of the CDR3 is TGTGCCAGCAGCCAGCTTGGGGGAAAACTGTTTTTT.

The CDR3 reads CASSLVERHNTEAFF. The CDR3 coding sequence is TGTGCCAGCAGCTTAGTGGAGAGACACAACACTGAAGCTTTCTTT. V is TRBV11-3 and J is TRBJ1-1, with D hard to call. V lost 1 base and J 2 bases, leaving 11 bases between the germline ends. Germline CDR1 is SGHNT and CDR2 is YENEEA. The CDR3 is made up of 15 amino acids.

This clonotype was counted between two and nine times. The chain uses TRBV2 and TRBJ2-1, with 13 bases matching TRBD2. In germline, CDR1 is SNHLY, CDR2 FYNNEI. The CDR3 covers 16 residues. The V gene end was trimmed by 4 bases and the J gene end by 8 bases; junction bases not matched to a gene: 8. CDR3 amino acids: CASSARTSGSSYEQFF. The CDR3, as DNA: TGTGCCAGCAGTGCCCGGACTAGCGGGAGCTCCTATGAGCAGTTCTTC.

This sequence joins TRBV19 and TRBJ2-2; D possibly corresponds to TRBD2 (5 bases). The CDR3 is made up of 15 amino acids. Trimming pared 5 bases from V and 4 bases from J, leaving 14 bases between. The germline CDR1 and CDR2 sequences are LNHDA and SQIVND (reference sequence). In DNA form, the CDR3 reads TGTGCCAGTAGTTCCTCAGGACTGATCACCGGGGAGCTGTTTTTT. Protein sequence: CASSSSGLITGELFF.

The gene calls are TRBV10-1 and TRBJ1-5, with a possible D match to TRBD1 (6 bases). The CDR3 totals 14 residues. Trimming took 5 bases from V and 6 from J, leaving 14 bases between them. Germline CDR1 WNHNN, CDR2 SYGVQD (reference sequence). CDR3 DNA: TGCGCCAGCAGTATGGGGGGCGGAGGTCAGCCCCAGCATTTT. It is translated as CASSMGGGGQPQHF.